This T cell receptor (beta chain) came from a study of OX40 agonist ivuxolimab in advanced cancers. At the level of the study: It was ivuxolimab, an agonistic anti-OX40 (CD134) antibody, that patients were treated with. Study outcomes and limitations: Some nonresponders also had low normalized T-cell clonal expansion. Among expanded peripheral T cells, antigen specificity went undetermined. People who partly responded at 0.1-3.0 mg/kg had some of the least clonal expansion seen.

Profiled with immunoSEQ multiplex PCR; TCRdb holds only in-frame clones, not every one. The sample yields tens of thousands of clones, around 84% seen once. Germline V CDR1 and CDR2: MGHRA, YSYEKL. The length of the CDR3 is 15 residues. V shed 5 bases and J shed 5 bases, with 16 bases lying between them. Concerning this clone: What it binds is unknown.

This TCR came from an adult with an advanced solid tumor such as melanoma, head and neck, liver or kidney cancer. V is TRBV4-1 and J is TRBJ1-5; TRBD1 might be the D (5 bases). Sequenced material: CD4+ or CD8+ T cells sorted from blood, taken in a trial of the OX40 agonist ivuxolimab. CDR3 region: CASSKGEKGHQPQHF. In DNA, the CDR3 is TGCGCCAGCAGCAAGGGAGAAAAGGGGCATCAGCCCCAGCATTTT.